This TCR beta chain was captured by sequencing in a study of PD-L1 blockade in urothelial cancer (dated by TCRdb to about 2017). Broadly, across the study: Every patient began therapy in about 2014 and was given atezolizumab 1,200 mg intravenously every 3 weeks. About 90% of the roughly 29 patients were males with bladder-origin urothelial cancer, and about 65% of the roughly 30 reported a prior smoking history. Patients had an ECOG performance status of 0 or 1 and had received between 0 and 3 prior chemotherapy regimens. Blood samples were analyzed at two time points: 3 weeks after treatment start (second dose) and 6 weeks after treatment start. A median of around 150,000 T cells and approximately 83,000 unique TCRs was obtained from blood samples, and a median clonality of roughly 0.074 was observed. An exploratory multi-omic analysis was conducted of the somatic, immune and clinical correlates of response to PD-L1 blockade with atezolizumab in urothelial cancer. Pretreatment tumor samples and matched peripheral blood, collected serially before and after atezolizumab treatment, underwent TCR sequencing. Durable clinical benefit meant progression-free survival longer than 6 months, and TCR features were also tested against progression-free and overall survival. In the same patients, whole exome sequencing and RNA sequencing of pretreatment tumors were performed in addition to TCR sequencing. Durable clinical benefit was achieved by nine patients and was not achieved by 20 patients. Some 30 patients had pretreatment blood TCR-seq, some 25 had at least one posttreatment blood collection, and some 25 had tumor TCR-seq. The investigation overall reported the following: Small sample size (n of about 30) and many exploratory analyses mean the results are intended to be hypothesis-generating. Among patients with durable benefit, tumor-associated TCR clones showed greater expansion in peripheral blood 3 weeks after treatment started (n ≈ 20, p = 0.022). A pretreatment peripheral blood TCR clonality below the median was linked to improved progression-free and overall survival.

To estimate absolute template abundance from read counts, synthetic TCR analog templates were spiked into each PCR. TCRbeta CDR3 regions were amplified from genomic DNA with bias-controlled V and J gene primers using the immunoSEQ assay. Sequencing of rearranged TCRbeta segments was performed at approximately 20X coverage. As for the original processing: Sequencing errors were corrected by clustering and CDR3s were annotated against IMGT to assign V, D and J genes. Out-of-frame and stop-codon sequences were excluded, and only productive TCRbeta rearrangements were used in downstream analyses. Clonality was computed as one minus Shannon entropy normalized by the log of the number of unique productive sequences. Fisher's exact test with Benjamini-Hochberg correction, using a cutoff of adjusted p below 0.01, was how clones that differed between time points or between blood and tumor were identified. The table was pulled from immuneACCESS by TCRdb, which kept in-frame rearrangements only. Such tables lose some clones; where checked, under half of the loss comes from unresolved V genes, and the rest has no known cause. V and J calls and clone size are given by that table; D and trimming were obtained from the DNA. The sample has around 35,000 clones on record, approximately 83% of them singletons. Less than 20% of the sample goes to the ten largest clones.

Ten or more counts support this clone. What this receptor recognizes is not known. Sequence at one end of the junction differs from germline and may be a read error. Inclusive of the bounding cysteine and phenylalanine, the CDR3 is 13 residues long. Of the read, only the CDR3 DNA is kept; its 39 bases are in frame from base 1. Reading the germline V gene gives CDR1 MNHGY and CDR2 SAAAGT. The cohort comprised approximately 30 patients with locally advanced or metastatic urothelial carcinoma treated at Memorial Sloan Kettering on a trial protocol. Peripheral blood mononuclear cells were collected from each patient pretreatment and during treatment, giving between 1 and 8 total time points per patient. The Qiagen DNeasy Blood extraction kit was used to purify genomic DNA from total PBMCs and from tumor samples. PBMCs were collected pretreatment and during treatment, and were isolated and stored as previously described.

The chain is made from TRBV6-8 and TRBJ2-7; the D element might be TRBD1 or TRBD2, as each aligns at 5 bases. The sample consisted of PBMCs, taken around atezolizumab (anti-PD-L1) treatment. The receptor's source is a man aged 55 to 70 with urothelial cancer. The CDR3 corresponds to CASSYGAAYEQYF. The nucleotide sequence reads TGTGCTAGCAGTTACGGGGCGGCATACGAGCAGTACTTC.